This note documents a single T cell receptor (beta chain) sequence. The antigen remains undetermined. This CDR3 spans 15 amino acids. Germline CDR1 reads SGHRS; CDR2 reads YFSETQ. V gave up 7 bases and J gave up 4 bases; unmatched junction bases: 10. The source of the sample is a study of long-term antiretroviral therapy in people with HIV. The study, taken as a whole, reports: Blood specimens, gathered between 2004 and 2017, were possibly obtained under older ART regimens.

The assay, immunoSEQ v3.0, was run at survey level. TCRdb keeps only in-frame clones here, not all; method: immunoSEQ multiplex PCR. The sample comprises roughly 36,000 clones, 85% of which are singletons, and approximately 5% rests with the top ten. This receptor was obtained from a woman aged 25 to 45 with HIV. The source material was unsorted PBMCs, sampled just over 2.7 years before starting antiretroviral therapy. The V gene is TRBV5-1, the J gene TRBJ1-1; TRBD1 aligns across 10 bases. The CDR3 nucleotides are TGCGCCAGCCAAGACAGGGGGCAGAGGGGCACTGAAGCTTTCTTT. This encodes CASQDRGQRGTEAFF.